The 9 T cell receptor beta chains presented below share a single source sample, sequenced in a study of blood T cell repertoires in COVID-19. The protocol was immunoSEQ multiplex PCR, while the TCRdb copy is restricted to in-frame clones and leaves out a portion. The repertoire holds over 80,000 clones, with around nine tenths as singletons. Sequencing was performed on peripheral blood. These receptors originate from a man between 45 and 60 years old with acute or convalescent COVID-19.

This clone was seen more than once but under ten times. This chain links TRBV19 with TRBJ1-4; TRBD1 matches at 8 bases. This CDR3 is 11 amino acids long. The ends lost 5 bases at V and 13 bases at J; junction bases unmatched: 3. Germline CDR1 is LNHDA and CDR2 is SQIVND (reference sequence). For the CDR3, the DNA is TGTGCCAGTAGTGTGGGGACAGGACTGTTTTTT. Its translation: CASSVGTGLFF. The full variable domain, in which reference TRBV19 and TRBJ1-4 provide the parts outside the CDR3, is DGGITQSPKYLFRKEGQNVTLSCEQNLNHDAMYWYRQDPGQGLRLIYYSQIVNDFQKGDIAEGYSVSREKKESFPLTVTSAQKNPTAFYLCASSVGTGLFFGSGTQLSVL.

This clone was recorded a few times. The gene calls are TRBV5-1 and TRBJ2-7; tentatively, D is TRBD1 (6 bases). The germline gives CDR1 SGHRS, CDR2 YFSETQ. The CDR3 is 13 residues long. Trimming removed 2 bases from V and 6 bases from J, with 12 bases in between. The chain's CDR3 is CASSLNQGREQYF. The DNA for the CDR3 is TGCGCCAGCAGCTTAAATCAGGGGCGCGAGCAGTACTTC.

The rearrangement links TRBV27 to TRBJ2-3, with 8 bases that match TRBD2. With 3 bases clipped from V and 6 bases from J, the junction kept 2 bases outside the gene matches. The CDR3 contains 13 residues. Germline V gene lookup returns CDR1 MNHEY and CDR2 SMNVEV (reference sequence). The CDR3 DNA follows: TGTGCCAGCAGTTTCGGGGGGGGTGATACGCAGTATTTT. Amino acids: CASSFGGGDTQYF.

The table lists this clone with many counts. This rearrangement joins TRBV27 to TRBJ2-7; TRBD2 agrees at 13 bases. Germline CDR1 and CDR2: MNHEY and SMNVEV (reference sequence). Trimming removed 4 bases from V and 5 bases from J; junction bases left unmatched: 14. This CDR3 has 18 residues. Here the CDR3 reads CASSSGLAGAWVGHEQYF. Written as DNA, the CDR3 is TGTGCCAGCAGTTCCGGACTAGCGGGAGCTTGGGTTGGGCACGAGCAGTACTTC.

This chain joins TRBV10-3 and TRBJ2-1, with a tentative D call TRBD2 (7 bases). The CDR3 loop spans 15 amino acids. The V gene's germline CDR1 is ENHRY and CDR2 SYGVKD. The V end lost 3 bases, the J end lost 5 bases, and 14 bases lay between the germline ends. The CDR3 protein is CAISDLWEGDNEQFF. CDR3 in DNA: TGTGCCATCAGTGATTTGTGGGAGGGGGACAATGAGCAGTTCTTC.

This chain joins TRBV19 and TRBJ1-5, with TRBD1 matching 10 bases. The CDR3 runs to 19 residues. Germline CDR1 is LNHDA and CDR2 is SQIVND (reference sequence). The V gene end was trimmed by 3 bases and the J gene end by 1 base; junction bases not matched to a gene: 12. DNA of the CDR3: TGTGCCAGTAGTATCCCCAGTGACAGGGGGCTTAGAAGCAATCAGCCCCAGCATTTT. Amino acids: CASSIPSDRGLRSNQPQHF.

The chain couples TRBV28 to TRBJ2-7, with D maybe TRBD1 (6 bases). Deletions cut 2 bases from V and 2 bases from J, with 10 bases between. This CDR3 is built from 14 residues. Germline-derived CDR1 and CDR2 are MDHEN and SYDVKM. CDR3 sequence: CASSLQGPTYEQYF. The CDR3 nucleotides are TGTGCCAGCAGTTTACAGGGGCCGACCTACGAGCAGTACTTC.

The CDR3 coding sequence is TGTGCCAGCAGCCAGGTTTTTAGCGGGAGGTTTACGGAGCAGTACTTC. It is translated as CASSQVFSGRFTEQYF. The rearrangement uses TRBV4-2 and TRBJ2-7, with 10 positions matching TRBD2. The germline V gene has CDR1 LGHNA and CDR2 YNFKEQ. J was trimmed by 7 bases and V by 3 bases; bases with no gene match: 12. CDR3 length equals 16 residues.

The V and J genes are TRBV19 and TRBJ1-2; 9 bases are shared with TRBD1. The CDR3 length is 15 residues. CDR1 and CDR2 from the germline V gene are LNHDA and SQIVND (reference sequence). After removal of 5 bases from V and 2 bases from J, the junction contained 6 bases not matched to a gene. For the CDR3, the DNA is TGTGCCAGTAGTGCTGCCACAGGGGGCAACTATGGCTACACCTTC. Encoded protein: CASSAATGGNYGYTF.